The clone carrying this TCR beta chain was observed once. Its antigen is not identified. Some clones are missing from TCRdb's copy, which holds only in-frame ones; the method was immunoSEQ multiplex PCR. Among about 62,000 clones listed, around 93% were seen once. The CDR3 sequence is 14 residues long. V dropped 0 bases and J dropped 5 bases, with 8 bases sitting between them. In germline, CDR1 is MNHEY, CDR2 SVGAGI. The entry originates in a study of OX40 agonist ivuxolimab in advanced cancers. Across the study: Given to patients was ivuxolimab, an agonistic anti-OX40 (CD134) antibody. Broader study findings: Averaged across samples, CD8+ T cells carried more expanded clones than CD4+ did.

The specimen comprised CD4+ or CD8+ T cells sorted from blood, sampled in a trial of the OX40 agonist ivuxolimab. V is TRBV6-5 and J is TRBJ2-1, with D possibly TRBD2 on 5 matching bases. This TCR was sampled from an adult with an advanced solid tumor such as melanoma, head and neck, liver or kidney cancer. CDR3 bases: TGTGCCAGCAGTTACTCGTGGACTGACAATGAGCAGTTCTTC. Amino acid sequence: CASSYSWTDNEQFF.